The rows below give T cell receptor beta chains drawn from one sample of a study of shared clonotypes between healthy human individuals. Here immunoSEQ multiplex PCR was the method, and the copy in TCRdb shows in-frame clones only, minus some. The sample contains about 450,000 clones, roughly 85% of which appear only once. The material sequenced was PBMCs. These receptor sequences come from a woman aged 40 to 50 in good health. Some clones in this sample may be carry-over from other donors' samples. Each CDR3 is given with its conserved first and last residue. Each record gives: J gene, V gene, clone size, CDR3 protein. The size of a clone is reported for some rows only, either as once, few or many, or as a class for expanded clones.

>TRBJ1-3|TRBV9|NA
CASSAGEGFPGNTIYF
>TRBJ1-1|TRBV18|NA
CASSRDRGTEAFF
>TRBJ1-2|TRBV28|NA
CASTPGQSFYGYTF
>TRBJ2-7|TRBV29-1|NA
CSVVLAGEGYEQYF
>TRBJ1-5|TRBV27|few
CASSLRAGNQPQHF
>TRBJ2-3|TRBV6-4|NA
CASSDFTGGADTQYF
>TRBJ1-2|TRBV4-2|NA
CASSQSTGVGSYGYTF
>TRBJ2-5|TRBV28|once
CASSFIGRASGEQYF
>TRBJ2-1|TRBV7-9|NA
CASSPSGSSYNEQFF
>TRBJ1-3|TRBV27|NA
CASSSPNREGGNTIYF
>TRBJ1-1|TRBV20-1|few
CSTGLWTEAFF
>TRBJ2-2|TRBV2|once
CASSVGPNTGELFF
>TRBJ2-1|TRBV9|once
CASSVAASGYSYNEQFF
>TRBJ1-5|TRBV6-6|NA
CASRSGGNQPQHF
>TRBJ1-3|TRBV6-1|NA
CASSGTPGNTIYF
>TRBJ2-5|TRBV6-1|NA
CASSESGPGTQYF
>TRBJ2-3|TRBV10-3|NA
CAISEGTSGFTDTQYF
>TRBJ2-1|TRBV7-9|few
CASSLRGDISYNEQFF
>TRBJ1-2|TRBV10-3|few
CASSPSPNYGYTF
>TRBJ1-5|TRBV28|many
CASATAGAQHF
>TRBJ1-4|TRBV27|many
CASSFGPGKKLFF
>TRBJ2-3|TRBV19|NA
CATGRWAENTQYF
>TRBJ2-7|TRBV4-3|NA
CASSHNRGEYGQYF
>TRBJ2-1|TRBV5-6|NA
CASSFSGSLEFF
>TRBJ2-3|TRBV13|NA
CASSLTGRGRDTDTQYF
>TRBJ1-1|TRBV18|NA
CASSPPSRLMNTEAFF
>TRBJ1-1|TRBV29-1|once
CSVENRGGVTEAFF
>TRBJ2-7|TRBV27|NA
CASSFGPEQYF
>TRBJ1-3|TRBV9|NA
CASSDHQHWGPSSGNTIYF
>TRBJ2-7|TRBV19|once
CASSTSGGASYEQYF
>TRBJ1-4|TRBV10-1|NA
CASSESRNEKLFF
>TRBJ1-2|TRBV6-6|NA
CASSYTGNYGYTF
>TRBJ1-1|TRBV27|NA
CASSLSAGPNTEAFF
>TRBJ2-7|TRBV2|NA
CASSPQGFEQYF
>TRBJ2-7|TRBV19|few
CASSRDYTYEQYF
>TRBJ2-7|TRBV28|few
CATRRSDEQYF
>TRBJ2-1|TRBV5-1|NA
CASSLRVSGRAGNEQFF
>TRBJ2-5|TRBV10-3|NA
CASGTTQETQYF
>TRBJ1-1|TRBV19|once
CASSTGARDTEAFF
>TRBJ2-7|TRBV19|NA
CASSISWDTYSYEQYF
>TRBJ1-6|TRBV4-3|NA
CASSRTRSSYNSPLHF
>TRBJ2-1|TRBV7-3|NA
CASSFDSHNEQFF
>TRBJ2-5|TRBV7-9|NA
CASSLGPGAQETQYF
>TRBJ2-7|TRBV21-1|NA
CASSYPAGATTYEQYF
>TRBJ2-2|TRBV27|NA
CASSYGKNTGELFF
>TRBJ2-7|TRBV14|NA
CASSQNRDPQYF
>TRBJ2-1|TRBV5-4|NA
CASSHQSFLEQFF
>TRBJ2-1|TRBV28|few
CASSSKSGLAVVNEQFF
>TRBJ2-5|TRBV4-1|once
CASSHGDLSGGETQYF
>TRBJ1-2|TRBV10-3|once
CAISSQGQGFYGYTF
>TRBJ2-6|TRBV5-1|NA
CASSADRAGVLTF
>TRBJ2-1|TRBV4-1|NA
CASSPQALLGVAEQFF
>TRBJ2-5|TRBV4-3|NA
CASSQDWVGSGETQYF